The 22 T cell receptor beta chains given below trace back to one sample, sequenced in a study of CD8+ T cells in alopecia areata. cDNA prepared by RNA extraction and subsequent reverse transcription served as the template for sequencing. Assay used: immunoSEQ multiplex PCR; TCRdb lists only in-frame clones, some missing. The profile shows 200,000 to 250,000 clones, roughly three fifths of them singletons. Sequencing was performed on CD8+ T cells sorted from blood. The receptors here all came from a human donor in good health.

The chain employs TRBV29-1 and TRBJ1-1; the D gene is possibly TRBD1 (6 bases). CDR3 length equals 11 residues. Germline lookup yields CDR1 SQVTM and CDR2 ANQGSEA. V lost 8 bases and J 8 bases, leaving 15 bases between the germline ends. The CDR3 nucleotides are TGCAGCTTCCATCGGGGGGGCGAAGCTTTCTTT. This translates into CSFHRGGEAFF.

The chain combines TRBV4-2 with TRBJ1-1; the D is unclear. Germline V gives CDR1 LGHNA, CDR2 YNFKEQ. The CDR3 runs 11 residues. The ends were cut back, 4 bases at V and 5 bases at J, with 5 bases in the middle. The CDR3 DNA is TGTGCCAGCAGCCTCGATACTGAAGCTTTCTTT. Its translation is CASSLDTEAFF.

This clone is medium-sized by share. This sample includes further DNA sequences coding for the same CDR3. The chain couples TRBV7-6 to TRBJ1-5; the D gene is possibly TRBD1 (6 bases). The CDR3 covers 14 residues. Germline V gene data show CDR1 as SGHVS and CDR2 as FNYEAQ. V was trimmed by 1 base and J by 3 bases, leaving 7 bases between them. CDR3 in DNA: TGTGCCAGCAGCTTAGACAGGGACAATCAGCCCCAGCATTTT. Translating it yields CASSLDRDNQPQHF.

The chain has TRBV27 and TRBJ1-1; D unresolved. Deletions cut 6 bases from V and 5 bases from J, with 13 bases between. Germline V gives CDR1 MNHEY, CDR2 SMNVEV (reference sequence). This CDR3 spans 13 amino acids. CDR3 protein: CASRSWRGTEAFF. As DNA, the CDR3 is TGTGCCAGCAGGTCCTGGCGTGGGACTGAAGCTTTCTTT.

This chain's CDR3 is CASSPKQGRGTEAFF. The CDR3 DNA sequence: TGCGCCAGCAGTCCGAAACAGGGTCGGGGTACTGAAGCTTTCTTT. The chain has TRBV10-2 and TRBJ1-1, with D possibly matching TRBD1 (6 bases). From germline, CDR1 is WSHSY and CDR2 SAAADI. This CDR3 region has 15 residues. Trimming pared 5 bases from V and 5 bases from J, leaving 18 bases between.

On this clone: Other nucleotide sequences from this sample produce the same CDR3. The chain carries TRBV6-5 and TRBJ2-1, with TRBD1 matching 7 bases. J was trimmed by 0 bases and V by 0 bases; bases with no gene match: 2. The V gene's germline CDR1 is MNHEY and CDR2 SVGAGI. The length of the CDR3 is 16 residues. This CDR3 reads CASSYSPGGSYNEQFF. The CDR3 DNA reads TGTGCCAGCAGTTACTCTCCAGGGGGCTCCTACAATGAGCAGTTCTTC.

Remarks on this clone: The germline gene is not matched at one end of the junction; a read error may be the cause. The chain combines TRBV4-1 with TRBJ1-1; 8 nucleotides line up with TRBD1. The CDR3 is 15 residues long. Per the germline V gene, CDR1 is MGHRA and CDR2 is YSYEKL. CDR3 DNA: TGCGCCAGCAGCCAAGAGAGACAGGGGAACCCTGAAGCTTTCTTT. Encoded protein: CASSQERQGNPEAFF.

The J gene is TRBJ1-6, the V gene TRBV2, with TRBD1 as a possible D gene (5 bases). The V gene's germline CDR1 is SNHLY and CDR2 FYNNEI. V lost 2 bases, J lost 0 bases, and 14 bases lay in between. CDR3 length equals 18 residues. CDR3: CASSESFGGSSYNSPLHF. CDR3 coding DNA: TGTGCCAGCAGTGAATCGTTCGGGGGAAGCTCCTATAATTCACCCCTCCACTTT.

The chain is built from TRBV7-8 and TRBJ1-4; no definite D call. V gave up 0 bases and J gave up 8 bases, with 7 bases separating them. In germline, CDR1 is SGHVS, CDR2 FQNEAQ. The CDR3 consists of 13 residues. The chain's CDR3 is CASSLASGEKLFF. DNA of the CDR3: TGTGCCAGCAGCTTAGCGAGCGGAGAAAAACTGTTTTTT.

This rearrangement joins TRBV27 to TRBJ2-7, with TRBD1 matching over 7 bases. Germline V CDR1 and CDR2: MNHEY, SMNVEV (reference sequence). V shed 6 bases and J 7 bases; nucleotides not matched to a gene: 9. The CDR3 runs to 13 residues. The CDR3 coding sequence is TGTGCCAGCAGAGGAAGGGGGCTGGGAGAGCAGTACTTC. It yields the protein CASRGRGLGEQYF.

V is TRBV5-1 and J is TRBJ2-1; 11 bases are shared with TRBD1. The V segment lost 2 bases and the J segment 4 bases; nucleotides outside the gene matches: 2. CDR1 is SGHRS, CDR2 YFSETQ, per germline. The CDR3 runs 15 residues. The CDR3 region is CASSFWDRGYNEQFF. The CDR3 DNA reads TGCGCCAGCAGCTTTTGGGACAGGGGGTACAATGAGCAGTTCTTC.

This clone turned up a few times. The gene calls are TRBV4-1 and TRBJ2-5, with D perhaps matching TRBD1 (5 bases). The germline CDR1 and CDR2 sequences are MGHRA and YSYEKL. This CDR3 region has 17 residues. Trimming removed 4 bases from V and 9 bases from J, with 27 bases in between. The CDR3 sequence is CASSLGPWGGPAKAQYF. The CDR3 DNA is TGCGCCAGCAGCCTAGGCCCCTGGGGCGGCCCAGCAAAGGCCCAGTACTTC.

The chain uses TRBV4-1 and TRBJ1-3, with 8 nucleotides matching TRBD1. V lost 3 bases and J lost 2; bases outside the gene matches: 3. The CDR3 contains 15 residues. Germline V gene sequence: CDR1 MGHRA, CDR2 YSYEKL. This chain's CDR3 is CASSHRTGPGNTIYF. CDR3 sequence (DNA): TGCGCCAGCAGCCACAGGACAGGGCCTGGAAACACCATATATTTT.

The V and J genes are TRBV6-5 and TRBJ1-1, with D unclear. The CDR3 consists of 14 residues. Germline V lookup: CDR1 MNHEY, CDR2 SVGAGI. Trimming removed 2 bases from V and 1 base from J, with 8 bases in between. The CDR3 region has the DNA TGTGCCAGCAGTTACCGTTCGAGGAACACTGAAGCTTTCTTT. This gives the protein CASSYRSRNTEAFF.

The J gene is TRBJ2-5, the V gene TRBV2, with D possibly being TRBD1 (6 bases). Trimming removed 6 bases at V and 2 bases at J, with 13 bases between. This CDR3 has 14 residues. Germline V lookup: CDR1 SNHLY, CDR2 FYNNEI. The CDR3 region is CASSGGQGQETQYF. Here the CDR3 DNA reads TGTGCCAGCAGCGGCGGGCAGGGGCAAGAGACCCAGTACTTC.

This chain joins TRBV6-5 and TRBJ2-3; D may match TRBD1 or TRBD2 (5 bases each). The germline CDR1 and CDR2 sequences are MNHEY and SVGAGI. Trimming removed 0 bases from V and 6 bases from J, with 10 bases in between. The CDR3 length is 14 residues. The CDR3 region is CASSYSTEGDTQYF. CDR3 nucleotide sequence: TGTGCCAGCAGTTACTCGACAGAGGGGGATACGCAGTATTTT.

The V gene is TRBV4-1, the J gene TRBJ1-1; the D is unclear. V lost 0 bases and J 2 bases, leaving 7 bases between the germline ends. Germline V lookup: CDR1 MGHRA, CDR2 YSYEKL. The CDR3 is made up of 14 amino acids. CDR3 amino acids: CASSQEAANTEAFF. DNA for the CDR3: TGCGCCAGCAGCCAAGAGGCGGCCAACACTGAAGCTTTCTTT.

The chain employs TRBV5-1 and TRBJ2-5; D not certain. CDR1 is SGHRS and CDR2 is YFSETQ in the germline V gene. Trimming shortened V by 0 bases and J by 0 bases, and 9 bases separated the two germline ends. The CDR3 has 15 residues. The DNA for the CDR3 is TGCGCCAGCAGCTTGGCCGACACCTACCAAGAGACCCAGTACTTC. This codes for CASSLADTYQETQYF.

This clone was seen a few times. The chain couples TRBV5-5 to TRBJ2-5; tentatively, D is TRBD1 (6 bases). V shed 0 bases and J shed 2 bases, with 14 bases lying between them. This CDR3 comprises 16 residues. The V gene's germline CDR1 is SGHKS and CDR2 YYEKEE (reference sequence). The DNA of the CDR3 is TGTGCCAGCAGCTTGGCGTGGCAGGGGCCTCAAGAGACCCAGTACTTC. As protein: CASSLAWQGPQETQYF. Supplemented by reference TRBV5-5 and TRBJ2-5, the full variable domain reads DAGVTQSPTHLIKTRGQQVTLRCSPISGHKSVSWYQQVLGQGPQFIFQYYEKEERGRGNFPDRFSARQFPNYSSELNVNALLLGDSALYLCASSLAWQGPQETQYFGPGTRLLVL.

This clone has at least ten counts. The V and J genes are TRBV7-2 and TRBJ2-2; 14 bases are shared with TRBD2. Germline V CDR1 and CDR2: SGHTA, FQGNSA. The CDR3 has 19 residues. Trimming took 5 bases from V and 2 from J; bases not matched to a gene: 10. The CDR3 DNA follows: TGTGCCAGCAGCCCGCGACTAGCGGGGGGGCATAGTAACACCGGGGAGCTGTTTTTT. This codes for CASSPRLAGGHSNTGELFF.

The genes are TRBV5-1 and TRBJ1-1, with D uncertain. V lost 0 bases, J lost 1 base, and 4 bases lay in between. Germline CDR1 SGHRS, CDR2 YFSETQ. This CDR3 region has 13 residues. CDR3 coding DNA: TGCGCCAGCAGCTTGGATCCGAACACTGAAGCTTTCTTT. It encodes CASSLDPNTEAFF.

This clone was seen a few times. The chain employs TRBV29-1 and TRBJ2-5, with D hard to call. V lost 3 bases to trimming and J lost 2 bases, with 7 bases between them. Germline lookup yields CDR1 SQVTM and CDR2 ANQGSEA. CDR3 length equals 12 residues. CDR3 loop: CSVEAQQETQYF. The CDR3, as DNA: TGCAGCGTTGAGGCCCAGCAAGAGACCCAGTACTTC.